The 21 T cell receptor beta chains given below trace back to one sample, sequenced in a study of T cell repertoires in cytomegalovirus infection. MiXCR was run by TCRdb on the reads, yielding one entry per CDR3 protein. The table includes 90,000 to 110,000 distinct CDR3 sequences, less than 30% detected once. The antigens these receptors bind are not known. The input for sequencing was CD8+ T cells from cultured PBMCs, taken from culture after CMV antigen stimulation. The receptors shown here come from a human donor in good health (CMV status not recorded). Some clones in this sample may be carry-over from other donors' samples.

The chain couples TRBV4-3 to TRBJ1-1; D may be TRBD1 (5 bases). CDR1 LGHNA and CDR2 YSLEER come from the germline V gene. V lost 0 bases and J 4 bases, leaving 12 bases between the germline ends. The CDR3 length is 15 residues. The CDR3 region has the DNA TGCGCCAGCAGCCAAGACAGAGGGGTATCCACTGAAGCTTTCTTT. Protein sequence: CASSQDRGVSTEAFF.

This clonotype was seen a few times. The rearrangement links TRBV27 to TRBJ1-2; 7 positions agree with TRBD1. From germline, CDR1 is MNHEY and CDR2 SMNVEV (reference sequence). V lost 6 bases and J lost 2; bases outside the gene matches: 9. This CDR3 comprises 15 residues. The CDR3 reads CASSQDRDINYGYTF. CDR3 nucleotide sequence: TGTGCCAGCAGCCAAGACAGGGATATAAACTATGGCTACACCTTC.

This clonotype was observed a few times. The CDR3 nucleotides are TGTGCCAGCAGTTCTTATACAGGGACAAACACTGAAGCTTTCTTT. Translated: CASSSYTGTNTEAFF. The chain has TRBV28 and TRBJ1-1, with a weak D call TRBD1 (6 bases). The germline V gene encodes CDR1 MDHEN and CDR2 SYDVKM. V gave up 4 bases and J gave up 2 bases, with 14 bases separating them. The length of the CDR3 is 15 residues.

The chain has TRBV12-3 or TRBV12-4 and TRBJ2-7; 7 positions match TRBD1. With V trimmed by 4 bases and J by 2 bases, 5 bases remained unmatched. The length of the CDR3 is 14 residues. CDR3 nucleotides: TGTGCCAGCAGTTCAACAGGGGTGCCCTACGAGCAGTACTTC. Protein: CASSSTGVPYEQYF.

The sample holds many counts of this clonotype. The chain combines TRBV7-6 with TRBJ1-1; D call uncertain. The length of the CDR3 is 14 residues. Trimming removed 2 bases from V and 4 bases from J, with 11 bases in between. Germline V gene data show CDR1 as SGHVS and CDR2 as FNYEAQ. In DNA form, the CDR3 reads TGTGCCAGCAGCTTATATCCAAGAGGCACTGAAGCTTTCTTT. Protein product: CASSLYPRGTEAFF.

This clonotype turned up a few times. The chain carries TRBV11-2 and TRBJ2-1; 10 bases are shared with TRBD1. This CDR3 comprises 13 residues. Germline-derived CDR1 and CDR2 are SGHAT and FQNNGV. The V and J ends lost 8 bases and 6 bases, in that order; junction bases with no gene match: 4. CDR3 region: CASSWTGGNEQFF. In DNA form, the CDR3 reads TGTGCCAGCTCGTGGACAGGGGGCAATGAGCAGTTCTTC.

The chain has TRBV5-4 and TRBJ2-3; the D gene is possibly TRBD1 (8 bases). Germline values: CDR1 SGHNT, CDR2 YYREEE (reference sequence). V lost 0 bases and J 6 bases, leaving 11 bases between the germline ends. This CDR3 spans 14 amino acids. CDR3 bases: TGTGCCAGCAGCTTGGAACAGGGGGGGGATACGCAGTATTTT. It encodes CASSLEQGGDTQYF.

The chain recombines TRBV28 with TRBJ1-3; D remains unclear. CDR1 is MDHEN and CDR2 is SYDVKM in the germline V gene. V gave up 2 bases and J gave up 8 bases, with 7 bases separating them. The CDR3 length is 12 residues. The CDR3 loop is CASSLEVDTIYF. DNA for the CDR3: TGTGCCAGCAGTTTAGAGGTCGACACCATATATTTT.

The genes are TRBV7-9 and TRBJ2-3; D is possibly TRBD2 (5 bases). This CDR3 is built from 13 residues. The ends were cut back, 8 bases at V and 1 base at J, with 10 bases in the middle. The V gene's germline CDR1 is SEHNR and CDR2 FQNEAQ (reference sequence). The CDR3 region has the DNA TGTGCCAGCGTCGGGGAGCGCACAGATACGCAGTATTTT. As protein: CASVGERTDTQYF.

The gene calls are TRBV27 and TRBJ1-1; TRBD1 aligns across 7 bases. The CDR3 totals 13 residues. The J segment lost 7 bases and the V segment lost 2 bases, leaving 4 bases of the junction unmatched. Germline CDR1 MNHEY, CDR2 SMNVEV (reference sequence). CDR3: CASSLTGAHEAFF. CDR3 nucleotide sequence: TGTGCCAGCAGTTTAACAGGGGCGCATGAAGCTTTCTTT.

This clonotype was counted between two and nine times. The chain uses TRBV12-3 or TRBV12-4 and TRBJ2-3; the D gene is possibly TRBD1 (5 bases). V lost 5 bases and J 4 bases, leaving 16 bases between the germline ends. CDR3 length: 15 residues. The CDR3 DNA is TGTGCCAGCAGTCCGGAAGGGGCGACCCCAGATACGCAGTATTTT. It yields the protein CASSPEGATPDTQYF.

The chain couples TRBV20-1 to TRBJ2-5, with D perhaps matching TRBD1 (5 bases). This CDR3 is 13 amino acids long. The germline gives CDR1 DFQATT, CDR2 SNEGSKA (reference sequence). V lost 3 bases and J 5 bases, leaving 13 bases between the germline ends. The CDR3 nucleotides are TGCAGTGCTAGGCATCAGGGTCTGGAGACCCAGTACTTC. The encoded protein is CSARHQGLETQYF.

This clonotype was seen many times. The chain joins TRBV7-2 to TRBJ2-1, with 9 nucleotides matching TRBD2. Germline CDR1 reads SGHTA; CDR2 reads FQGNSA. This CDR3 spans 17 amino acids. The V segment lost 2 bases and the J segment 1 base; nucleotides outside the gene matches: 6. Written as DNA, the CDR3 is TGTGCCAGCAGCTTAAGGCCGCTAGCGGGATCCTACAATGAGCAGTTCTTC. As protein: CASSLRPLAGSYNEQFF.

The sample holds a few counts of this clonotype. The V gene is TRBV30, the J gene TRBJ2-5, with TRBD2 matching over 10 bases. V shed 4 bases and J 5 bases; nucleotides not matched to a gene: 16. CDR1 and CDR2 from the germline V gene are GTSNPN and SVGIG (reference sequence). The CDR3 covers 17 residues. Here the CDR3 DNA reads TGTGCCTGGATGGCCCTTTCGAGCGGGGGGGCCCTTGAGACCCAGTACTTC. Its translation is CAWMALSSGGALETQYF.

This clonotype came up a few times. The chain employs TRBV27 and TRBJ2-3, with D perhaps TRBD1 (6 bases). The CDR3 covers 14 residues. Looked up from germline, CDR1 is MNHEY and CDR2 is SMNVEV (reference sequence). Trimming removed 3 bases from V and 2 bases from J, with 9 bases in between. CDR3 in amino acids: CASSLVGATDTQYF. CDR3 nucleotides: TGTGCCAGCAGTTTGGTGGGGGCCACAGATACGCAGTATTTT.

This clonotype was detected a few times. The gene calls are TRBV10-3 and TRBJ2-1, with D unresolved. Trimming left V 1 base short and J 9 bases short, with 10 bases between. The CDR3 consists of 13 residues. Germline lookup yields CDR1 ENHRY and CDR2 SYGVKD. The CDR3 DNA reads TGTGCCATCAGTGAGTTGGAAGCTGGTGAGCAGTTCTTC. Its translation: CAISELEAGEQFF.

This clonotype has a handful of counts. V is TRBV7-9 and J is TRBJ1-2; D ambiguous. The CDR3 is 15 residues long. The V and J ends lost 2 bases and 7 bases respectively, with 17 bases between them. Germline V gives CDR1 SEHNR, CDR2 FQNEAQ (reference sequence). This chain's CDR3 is CASSLLQSGLGGYTF. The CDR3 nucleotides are TGTGCCAGCAGCTTACTACAGTCCGGCTTAGGTGGCTACACCTTC.

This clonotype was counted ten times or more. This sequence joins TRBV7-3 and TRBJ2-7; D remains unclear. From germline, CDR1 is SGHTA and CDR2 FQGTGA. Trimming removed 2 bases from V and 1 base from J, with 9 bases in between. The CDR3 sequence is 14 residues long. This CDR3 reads CASSLLGSSYEQYF. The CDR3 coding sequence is TGTGCCAGCAGCTTACTCGGTAGTTCCTACGAGCAGTACTTC.

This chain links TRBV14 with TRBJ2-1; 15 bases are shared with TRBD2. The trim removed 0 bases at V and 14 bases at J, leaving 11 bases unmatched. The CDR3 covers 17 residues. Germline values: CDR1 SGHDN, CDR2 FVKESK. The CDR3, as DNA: TGTGCCAGCAGCCAAGATCCCGGACTAGCGGGGGGGCCGGGGGAGTTCTTC. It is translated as CASSQDPGLAGGPGEFF.

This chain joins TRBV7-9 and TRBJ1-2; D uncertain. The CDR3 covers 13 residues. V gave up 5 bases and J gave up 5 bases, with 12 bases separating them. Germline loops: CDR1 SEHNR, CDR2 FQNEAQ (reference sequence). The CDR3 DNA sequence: TGTGCCAGCAGCCGCAGTGGGTTATATGGCTACACCTTC. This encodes CASSRSGLYGYTF. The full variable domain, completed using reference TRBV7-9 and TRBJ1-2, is DTGVSQNPRHKITKRGQNVTFRCDPISEHNRLYWYRQTLGQGPEFLTYFQNEAQLEKSRLLSDRFSAERPKGSFSTLEIQRTEQGDSAMYLCASSRSGLYGYTFGSGTRLTVV.

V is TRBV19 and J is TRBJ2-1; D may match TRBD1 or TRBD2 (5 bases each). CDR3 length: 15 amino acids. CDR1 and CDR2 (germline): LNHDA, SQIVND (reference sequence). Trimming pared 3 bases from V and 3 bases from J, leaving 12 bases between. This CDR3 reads CASSISGDLYNEQFF. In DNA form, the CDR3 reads TGTGCCAGTAGTATTTCCGGGGACCTCTACAATGAGCAGTTCTTC.